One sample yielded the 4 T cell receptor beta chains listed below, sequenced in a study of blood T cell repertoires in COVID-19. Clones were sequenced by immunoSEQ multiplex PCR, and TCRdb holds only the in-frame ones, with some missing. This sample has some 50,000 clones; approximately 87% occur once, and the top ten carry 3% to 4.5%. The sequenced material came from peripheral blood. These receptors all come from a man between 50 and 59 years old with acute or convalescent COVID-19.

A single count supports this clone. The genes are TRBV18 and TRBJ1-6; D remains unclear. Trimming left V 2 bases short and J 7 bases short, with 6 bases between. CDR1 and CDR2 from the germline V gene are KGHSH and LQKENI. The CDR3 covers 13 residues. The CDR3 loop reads CASSPKRNSPLHF. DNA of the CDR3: TGTGCCAGCTCACCAAAGAGAAATTCACCCCTCCACTTT.

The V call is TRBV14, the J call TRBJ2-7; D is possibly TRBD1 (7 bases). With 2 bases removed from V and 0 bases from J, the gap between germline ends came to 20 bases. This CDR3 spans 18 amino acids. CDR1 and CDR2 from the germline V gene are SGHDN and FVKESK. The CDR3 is CASSQSPRGRGASYEQYF. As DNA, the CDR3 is TGTGCCAGCAGCCAAAGCCCTAGGGGCAGGGGGGCCTCCTACGAGCAGTACTTC.

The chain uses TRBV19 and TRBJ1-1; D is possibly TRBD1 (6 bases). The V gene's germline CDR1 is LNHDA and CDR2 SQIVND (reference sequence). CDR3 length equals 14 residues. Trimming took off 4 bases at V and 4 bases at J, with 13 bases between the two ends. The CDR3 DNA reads TGTGCCAGTAGTAAACAGGGTCGGTCCACTGAAGCTTTCTTT. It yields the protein CASSKQGRSTEAFF. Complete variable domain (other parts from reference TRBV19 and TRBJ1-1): DGGITQSPKYLFRKEGQNVTLSCEQNLNHDAMYWYRQDPGQGLRLIYYSQIVNDFQKGDIAEGYSVSREKKESFPLTVTSAQKNPTAFYLCASSKQGRSTEAFFGQGTRLTVV.

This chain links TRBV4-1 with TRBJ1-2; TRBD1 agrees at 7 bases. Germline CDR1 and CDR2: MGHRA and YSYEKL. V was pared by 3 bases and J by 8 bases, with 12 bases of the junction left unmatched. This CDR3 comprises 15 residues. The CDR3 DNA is TGCGCCAGCAGCCAGTCCCCCAACAGGGGAGGCGGCTACACCTTC. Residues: CASSQSPNRGGGYTF.